Below are 16 T cell receptor beta chains sequenced from a single sample in a study of blood T cell repertoires in COVID-19. Generated by immunoSEQ multiplex PCR, the TCRdb table keeps only in-frame clones and is missing some. Of about 270,000 clones in the sample, around 87% were seen once. The sequencing input was peripheral blood. Every receptor here comes from a woman between 50 and 59 years old with acute or convalescent COVID-19.

The rearrangement joins TRBV3-1 (or the pseudogene TRBV3-2) to TRBJ2-7; TRBD2 is a possible D gene (5 bases). CDR1 is LGHDT, CDR2 YNNKEL, per germline (reference sequence). The CDR3 contains 14 residues. V gave up 5 bases and J gave up 7 bases, with 18 bases separating them. CDR3 nucleotide sequence: TGTGCCAGCAGCGGATTCTCCGATTCGGGGGAGCAGTACTTC. Translating it yields CASSGFSDSGEQYF.

The V call is TRBV9, the J call TRBJ1-5; TRBD1 is a possible D gene (6 bases). There are 15 residues in the CDR3. CDR1 and CDR2 from the germline V gene are SGDLS and YYNGEE. The germline V and J ends were trimmed by 2 bases and 0 bases, with 9 bases remaining between them. The CDR3 DNA is TGTGCCAGCAGCGTGGACAGTAGTAGCAATCAGCCCCAGCATTTT. Its protein product is CASSVDSSSNQPQHF.

J is TRBJ2-7 and V is TRBV24-1; 9 bases fit TRBD1. The CDR3 totals 13 residues. CDR1 KGHDR and CDR2 SFDVKD come from the germline V gene. Losses at the gene ends were 12 bases for V and 6 bases for J; bases not matched to a gene: 11. The CDR3 here is CAPRPGQGSEQYF. CDR3 sequence (DNA): TGTGCCCCAAGACCGGGACAGGGAAGCGAGCAGTACTTC.

The chain is built from TRBV9 and TRBJ2-1, with 13 nucleotides matching TRBD2. The CDR3 covers 16 residues. Germline lookup yields CDR1 SGDLS and CDR2 YYNGEE. With 3 bases clipped from V and 10 bases from J, the junction kept 10 bases outside the gene matches. CDR3 in amino acids: CASSAPGLAGVGEQFF. CDR3 DNA sequence: TGTGCCAGCAGCGCGCCCGGACTAGCGGGAGTAGGGGAGCAGTTCTTC.

The chain joins TRBV5-4 to TRBJ1-5; the D gene is possibly TRBD1 (5 bases). Germline CDR1 is SGHNT and CDR2 is YYREEE (reference sequence). The CDR3 length is 15 residues. Trimming took 0 bases from V and 5 from J, leaving 12 bases between them. For the CDR3, the DNA is TGTGCCAGCAGCTTGGGGGGCAGGGCAGATCAGCCCCAGCATTTT. As protein: CASSLGGRADQPQHF. The full variable domain, in which reference TRBV5-4 and TRBJ1-5 provide the parts outside the CDR3, is ETGVTQSPTHLIKTRGQQVTLRCSSQSGHNTVSWYQQALGQGPQFIFQYYREEENGRGNFPPRFSGLQFPNYSSELNVNALELDDSALYLCASSLGGRADQPQHFGDGTRLSIL.

The V gene is TRBV5-1, the J gene TRBJ1-5, with a tentative D call TRBD1 (5 bases). Germline lookup yields CDR1 SGHRS and CDR2 YFSETQ. The CDR3 consists of 14 residues. Trimming removed 4 bases from V and 5 bases from J, with 13 bases in between. The CDR3 DNA follows: TGCGCCAGCAGCGCTGGATGGGGCGATCAGCCCCAGCATTTT. Residues: CASSAGWGDQPQHF. The full variable domain, its missing parts supplied by reference TRBV5-1 and TRBJ1-5, is KAGVTQTPRYLIKTRGQQVTLSCSPISGHRSVSWYQQTPGQGLQFLFEYFSETQRNKGNFPGRFSGRQFSNSRSEMNVSTLELGDSALYLCASSAGWGDQPQHFGDGTRLSIL.

Only one count was recorded for this clone. V and J are TRBV7-3 and TRBJ2-7, with TRBD1 identical over 9 bases. Germline V lookup: CDR1 SGHTA, CDR2 FQGTGA. J was trimmed by 6 bases and V by 6 bases; bases with no gene match: 9. The CDR3 has 14 residues. The CDR3 reads CASSSGTGTGEQYF. The DNA of the CDR3 is TGTGCCAGCAGTTCCGGGACAGGGACCGGCGAGCAGTACTTC.

The chain uses TRBV7-2 and TRBJ1-5, with 8 bases that match TRBD1. This CDR3 spans 15 amino acids. Looked up from germline, CDR1 is SGHTA and CDR2 is FQGNSA. V shed 3 bases and J 6 bases; nucleotides not matched to a gene: 7. CDR3 amino acids: CASSFDQGAVQPQHF. The CDR3 DNA reads TGTGCCAGCAGCTTTGATCAGGGGGCGGTTCAGCCCCAGCATTTT.

CDR3 sequence (DNA): TGTGCCAGCGCGTCACAGGGCAATCAGCCCCAGCATTTT. Protein product: CASASQGNQPQHF. The genes are TRBV2 and TRBJ1-5; weak D call: TRBD1 (5 bases). The germline V and J ends were trimmed by 8 bases and 2 bases, with 10 bases remaining between them. This CDR3 contains 13 residues. The V gene's germline CDR1 is SNHLY and CDR2 FYNNEI.

The V gene is TRBV19, the J gene TRBJ1-5; the D gene is possibly TRBD1 (6 bases). The CDR3 totals 15 residues. Looked up from germline, CDR1 is LNHDA and CDR2 is SQIVND (reference sequence). Trimming cost V 5 bases and J 4 bases, with 15 bases left between them. The DNA for the CDR3 is TGTGCCAGTAGTTTCCGGGACATACGGAATCAGCCCCAGCATTTT. Encoded protein: CASSFRDIRNQPQHF.

The chain has TRBV6-4 and TRBJ2-7; 9 bases fit TRBD1. Germline V CDR1 and CDR2: MRHNA, SNTAGT. The CDR3 covers 15 residues. Unmatched junction bases numbered 4, after V lost 2 bases and J lost 2 bases. In DNA, the CDR3 is TGTGCCAGCAGTGACCTGGGGACAGGGCCCTACGAGCAGTACTTC. Translating gives CASSDLGTGPYEQYF.

This clone was recorded a few times. The chain links TRBV7-2 to TRBJ1-1, with unresolved D. Trimming cost V 5 bases and J 4 bases, with 14 bases left between them. Germline V gene data show CDR1 as SGHTA and CDR2 as FQGNSA. CDR3 length: 14 amino acids. The CDR3 spells CASSPSGGVTEAFF. As DNA, the CDR3 is TGTGCCAGCAGCCCTAGCGGCGGGGTCACTGAAGCTTTCTTT.

This clone showed up just a few times. CDR3 DNA sequence: TGTGCCAGCAAAATTTCCGGGACAGGGCTAGGGAGCGGCTACACCTTC. Protein: CASKISGTGLGSGYTF. The chain employs TRBV28 and TRBJ1-2; 9 nucleotides match TRBD1. Germline assignment: CDR1 MDHEN and CDR2 SYDVKM. The ends lost 7 bases at V and 8 bases at J; junction bases unmatched: 17. CDR3 length: 16 residues.

This clone has only a few counts. This sequence joins TRBV7-9 and TRBJ1-1; D uncertain. The V and J ends lost 4 bases and 2 bases respectively, with 8 bases between them. The CDR3 length is 13 residues. Looked up from germline, CDR1 is SEHNR and CDR2 is FQNEAQ (reference sequence). CDR3 bases: TGTGCCAGCAGCTACACATTAAACACTGAAGCTTTCTTT. It encodes CASSYTLNTEAFF.

This clone was picked up one time. The J gene is TRBJ2-5, the V gene TRBV10-3; D remains unclear. The V end lost 8 bases, the J end lost 1 base, and 11 bases lay between the germline ends. CDR1 and CDR2 (germline): ENHRY, SYGVKD. The length of the CDR3 is 13 residues. The CDR3 loop is CAIRWASQETQYF. The CDR3 coding sequence is TGTGCCATCCGCTGGGCGTCCCAAGAGACCCAGTACTTC.

The genes are TRBV27 and TRBJ1-2, with 9 bases fitting TRBD1. This CDR3 comprises 15 residues. With V trimmed by 5 bases and J by 6 bases, 10 bases remained unmatched. Germline loops: CDR1 MNHEY, CDR2 SMNVEV (reference sequence). The CDR3 reads CASSATWTGENGYTF. The CDR3 DNA reads TGTGCCAGCAGTGCCACCTGGACAGGGGAGAATGGCTACACCTTC.